This T cell receptor beta chain was profiled in a study of T-cell memory formation after mild COVID-19. Study information: Clustering of TCRs was largely donor specific.

Employing constant-segment primers, 5'RACE generated TCR alpha and TCR beta cDNA libraries bearing sample barcodes and UMIs. Each CDR3 protein is one row after TCRdb ran MiXCR on the 5' RACE reads. The data show fewer than 50,000 distinct CDR3 sequences, 6% to 8% seen once. This clonotype has just a few counts. The antigen is not known. Trimming removed 5 bases from V and 5 bases from J, with 11 bases in between. Germline values: CDR1 MNHEY, CDR2 SVGEGT. The CDR3 spans 13 residues. The study, taken as a whole, reports: Certain responding clones were present in pre-infection memory, suggesting participation of cross-reactive memory. Day 15 to 85 contracting clones showed balanced CD4/CD8; later expanders leaned CD4+.

Material for sequencing was PBMCs or a T cell subset sorted from them (not recorded which). The gene calls are TRBV6-2 or TRBV6-3 and TRBJ2-3; no firm D call. The clonotype was recovered from a man aged 18-30 years who had mild COVID-19 (a few samples of this study predate the infection). Cell type and time point are not known. The CDR3, as DNA: TGTGCCAGCAGTCAAGGAAGACAAGATACGCAGTATTTT. Translated, it gives CASSQGRQDTQYF.